A single sample gave rise to the 3 T cell receptor beta chains below, sequenced in a study of human T cells and chemical hapten exposure. TCRdb redid the calling of the RACE reads with MiXCR, one entry per CDR3 protein. The table includes about 58,000 distinct CDR3 sequences, around 12% detected once. Time point here: patch test 3, about 24 weeks after DPC sensitization. The treatment: therapeutic diphenylcyclopropenone sensitization with weekly scalp DPC. The source was whole blood, collected in connection with sensitization to the hapten diphenylcyclopropenone (DPC). These receptor sequences come from a man younger than 45 with alopecia areata. Some clones in this sample may be carry-over from other donors' samples.

The chain links TRBV5-4 to TRBJ1-2; a possible D gene is TRBD1 (6 bases). V gave up 4 bases and J gave up 7 bases, with 14 bases separating them. This CDR3 contains 13 residues. Germline lookup yields CDR1 SGHNT and CDR2 YYREEE (reference sequence). The CDR3 nucleotides read TGTGCCAGCAGCACTACAGGGTTCTCTGGCTACACCTTC. It translates to CASSTTGFSGYTF.

Ten or more counts support this clonotype. The rearrangement links TRBV20-1 to TRBJ2-1, with 8 bases fitting TRBD2. V gave up 3 bases and J gave up 3 bases; unmatched junction bases: 4. The CDR3 sequence is 14 residues long. Germline V lookup: CDR1 DFQATT, CDR2 SNEGSKA (reference sequence). The CDR3 sequence is CSASPRGGYNEQFF. CDR3 bases: TGCAGTGCTAGCCCCCGGGGGGGCTACAATGAGCAGTTCTTC.

In its sample, this clonotype was seen a few times. V is TRBV12-3 or TRBV12-4 and J is TRBJ1-6; 10 bases are a match to TRBD1. The CDR3 covers 15 residues. V was pared by 6 bases and J by 8 bases, with 7 bases of the junction left unmatched. CDR3 DNA: TGTGCCAGCAGCCGCGGACAGGGGGGGCATTCACCCCTCCACTTT. Translating it yields CASSRGQGGHSPLHF.